The present T cell receptor (beta chain) was sequenced within a study of tumor-infiltrating lymphocytes in primary liver carcinoma. Turning to the study itself: Enrolled patients were male and female, aged 30 to 69 years. Each sample had roughly 3.65 to 8 million productive TCRbeta reads regardless of tissue type. Study findings and constraints: Lower overlap was observed for tumor-adjacent and tumor-blood pairs relative to tumor region pairs.

The table lists this clonotype with many counts. The antigen is not known. Extraction of RNA together with DNA used roughly 18-32 mg of unsorted bulk tissue. TCR beta cDNA was reverse-transcribed from 400 to 500 ng of total RNA. The reaction used a constant-region primer and ProtoScript II reverse transcriptase. It was through three nested multiplex PCR rounds of slightly modified ARM-PCR that TCR beta libraries arose. Use of TRBV1-TRBV30 forward primers with a C-beta reverse primer characterized the first two PCR rounds, which lasted roughly 11 cycles each. MiXCR, run by TCRdb on the multiplex PCR reads, gives a single entry per CDR3 protein. Of about 48,000 distinct CDR3 sequences in the sample, roughly 77% were seen once. Trimming at V came to 1 base and at J to 5 bases, leaving 4 bases not matched to a gene. This CDR3 comprises 15 residues. Germline V gives CDR1 MNHNS, CDR2 SASEGT.

The rearrangement uses TRBV6-1 and TRBJ2-3, with 9 bases identical to TRBD2. The source of this sequence is a man aged 35 to 55 with primary liver carcinoma and hepatitis B virus infection. The sequenced sample was liver tumor tissue from sampling region 3. Regarding subset: tumor region T3, left-lateral pole. The CDR3 protein is CASSEGGRALDTQYF. The CDR3 DNA reads as TGTGCCAGCAGTGAAGGCGGGAGGGCCTTAGATACGCAGTATTTT.